The entry below gives a single TCR beta chain sequence along with its context. No antigen is known for it. This sample stems from a study of OX40 agonist ivuxolimab in advanced cancers. The wider study: Patients were dosed intravenously with ivuxolimab at 0.01 to 10 mg/kg every 2 weeks. Partial responses were recorded for three patients, including one with hepatocellular carcinoma and two with cutaneous melanoma. Study-wide results and caveats: Averaged across samples, CD8+ T cells carried more expanded clones than CD4+ did. Circulating CD4+ and CD8+ T cells showed clonal expansion by week 6 at 0.1 to 3.0 mg/kg.

The table came from immunoSEQ multiplex PCR; TCRdb's copy has only in-frame clones and leaves some out. Counted here are about 78,000 clones, roughly 92% occurring once; the ten biggest clones make up around 2.8%. Sequenced here: CD4+ or CD8+ T cells sorted from blood, sampled in a trial of the OX40 agonist ivuxolimab. The sequence was collected from an adult with an advanced solid tumor such as melanoma, head and neck, liver or kidney cancer.

The CDR3 DNA reads as TGTGCCAGCAGTCAATTAGCGGGGGGGCAGGTTACGCAGTATTTT. It encodes CASSQLAGGQVTQYF. The V and J genes are TRBV7-2 and TRBJ2-3, with 11 bases lining up with TRBD2. The V and J ends lost 6 bases and 8 bases, in that order; junction bases with no gene match: 10. The CDR3 runs to 15 residues. Germline-derived CDR1 and CDR2 are SGHTA and FQGNSA. The full variable domain, completed using reference TRBV7-2 and TRBJ2-3, is GAGVSQSPSNKVTEKGKDVELRCDPISGHTALYWYRQSLGQGLEFLIYFQGNSAPDKSGLPSDRFSAERTGGSVSTLTIQRTQQEDSAVYLCASSQLAGGQVTQYFGPGTRLTVL.